This is a list of T cell receptor beta chains from one sample in a study of blood T cell repertoires in COVID-19. Sequenced by immunoSEQ multiplex PCR; TCRdb stores in-frame clones only, minus some. Of roughly 330,000 clones in the sample, 88% were seen once. Sequencing was carried out using peripheral blood. These receptor sequences come from a woman aged 50 to 60 with active or convalescent COVID-19. Both conserved end residues are part of each CDR3. A D gene is named only where the DNA matches it firmly. The listing skips clone size in some rows; elsewhere it reads once, few, many or a size class.

>TRBD2|NA|TRBJ2-3|TRBV5-6
CASSAIAGGPPDTQYF
TGTGCCAGCAGCGCGATAGCGGGAGGGCCGCCAGATACGCAGTATTTT
>NA|NA|TRBJ1-1|TRBV10-3
CAISERRGGEAFF
TGTGCCATCAGTGAGCGAAGGGGCGGTGAAGCTTTCTTT
>NA|few|TRBJ2-5|TRBV7-8
CASSLESGRLFQETQYF
TGTGCCAGCAGCTTAGAGTCGGGGAGACTATTCCAAGAGACCCAGTACTTC
>TRBD1|NA|TRBJ2-7|TRBV7-6
CASSFRLEGASYEQYF
TGTGCCAGCAGCTTTAGGTTAGAGGGGGCGTCCTACGAGCAGTACTTC
>TRBD1|NA|TRBJ2-7|TRBV2
CASSEQGAKALYEQYF
TGTGCCAGCAGTGAACAGGGGGCTAAAGCACTCTACGAGCAGTACTTC
>TRBD1|NA|TRBJ1-2|TRBV4-1
CASSQTPTGEGYGYTF
TGCGCCAGCAGCCAAACCCCGACAGGGGAAGGCTATGGCTACACCTTC
>TRBD1|NA|TRBJ1-5|TRBV4-2
CASSQDRTGGNQPQHF
TGTGCCAGCAGCCAAGATAGGACAGGGGGCAATCAGCCCCAGCATTTT
>NA|NA|TRBJ1-1|TRBV5-4
CASSLWPEVTFF
TGTGCCAGCAGCCTTTGGCCAGAGGTAACTTTCTTT
>TRBD2|NA|TRBJ2-3|TRBV4-3
CASSLDLAAARPQYF
TGCGCCAGCAGCCTCGACCTAGCGGCGGCGCGGCCGCAGTATTTT
>NA|NA|TRBJ2-2|TRBV11-3
CASSLDPSAGELFF
TGTGCCAGCAGCTTAGATCCGTCAGCCGGGGAGCTGTTTTTT
>NA|NA|TRBJ2-7|TRBV7-2
CASSLAFQGTYEQYF
TGTGCCAGCAGCTTAGCCTTTCAGGGGACCTACGAGCAGTACTTC
>NA|NA|TRBJ1-5|TRBV12-3/TRBV12-4
CASSLRREEPQHF
TGTGCCAGCAGTTTACGCAGGGAGGAGCCCCAGCATTTT
>TRBD1|NA|TRBJ2-7|TRBV4-1
CASSQIRGRYEQYF
TGCGCCAGCAGCCAAATAAGGGGGCGTTACGAGCAGTACTTC
>NA|NA|TRBJ2-7|TRBV30
CAWKGGPPYEQYF
TGTGCCTGGAAGGGCGGGCCACCCTACGAGCAGTACTTC
>TRBD2|NA|TRBJ2-7|TRBV30
CAWSPGEGEQYF
TGTGCCTGGAGTCCCGGGGAGGGCGAGCAGTACTTC
>TRBD1|NA|TRBJ1-5|TRBV6-2/TRBV6-3
CASSFRQGRQPQHF
TGTGCCAGCAGTTTTCGACAGGGGAGACAGCCCCAGCATTTT
>TRBD1|NA|TRBJ1-2|TRBV9
CASSVGGQGAPYAGYTF
TGTGCCAGCAGCGTAGGAGGACAGGGGGCCCCGTATGCCGGCTACACCTTC
>TRBD2|NA|TRBJ2-1|TRBV19
CASTSGGLYNEQFF
TGTGCCAGTACTAGCGGGGGACTCTACAATGAGCAGTTCTTC
>TRBD1|once|TRBJ1-2|TRBV5-1
CASSRITGGDYGYTF
TGCGCCAGCAGCCGGATAACAGGGGGGGACTATGGCTACACCTTC
>TRBD1|once|TRBJ2-1|TRBV4-3
CASSQDLGGWDEQFF
TGCGCCAGCAGCCAAGATTTAGGGGGCTGGGATGAGCAGTTCTTC
>TRBD1|NA|TRBJ1-2|TRBV18
CASSPEGQAKFYGYTF
TGTGCCAGCTCACCCGAGGGACAGGCTAAATTCTATGGCTACACCTTC
>TRBD2|NA|TRBJ2-2|TRBV19
CASKGVYDGLAGVTGELFF
TGTGCCAGTAAGGGGGTATACGACGGACTAGCGGGGGTCACCGGGGAGCTGTTTTTT